These 32 T cell receptor beta chains share one sample of origin, sequenced in a study of T cell responses to AZD1222 COVID-19 vaccine. TCRdb's copy holds only in-frame clones and misses some; the assay was immunoSEQ multiplex PCR. This table has 35,000 to 45,000 clones, 80% appearing once. The sequenced sample was peripheral blood, obtained on day 0 of AZD1222 vaccination. These receptors came from an adult in good health.

This chain links TRBV9 with TRBJ1-5, with D possibly matching TRBD1 (6 bases). The CDR3 covers 14 residues. In germline, CDR1 is SGDLS, CDR2 YYNGEE. Trimming shortened V by 6 bases and J by 5 bases, and 15 bases separated the two germline ends. The CDR3 region has the DNA TGTGCCAGCAACAGGGAGGGTTTTGATCAGCCCCAGCATTTT. It translates to CASNREGFDQPQHF.

The chain employs TRBV12-3 or TRBV12-4 and TRBJ1-2; weak D call: TRBD1 (6 bases). V was clipped by 1 base and J by 11 bases, with 11 bases between them. The length of the CDR3 is 12 residues. The CDR3 here is CASSLEGGLYTF. The DNA for the CDR3 is TGTGCCAGCAGTTTAGAGGGGGGTTTGTACACCTTC.

This chain uses TRBV7-2 with TRBJ2-7; D is perhaps TRBD2 (7 bases). The CDR3 length is 13 residues. Germline V gives CDR1 SGHTA, CDR2 FQGNSA. V dropped 8 bases and J dropped 4 bases, with 15 bases sitting between them. In nucleotides, the CDR3 is TGTGCCAGCGGGTGGGCGGGGGCTTACGAGCAGTACTTC. Protein: CASGWAGAYEQYF.

The gene calls are TRBV15 and TRBJ1-4; D is unresolved. CDR3 size: 15 residues. Germline CDR1 reads LNHNV; CDR2 reads YYDKDF (reference sequence). The V gene lost 1 base and the J gene lost 10 bases, with 16 bases spanning the gap. Here the CDR3 DNA reads TGTGCCACCAGCAGAGTAACCGGGTCAAGCGCAAAACTGTTTTTT. This translates into CATSRVTGSSAKLFF.

The genes are TRBV6-2 or TRBV6-3 and TRBJ1-2; a weak D match, TRBD1 (6 bases). CDR3 length equals 14 residues. Germline V lookup: CDR1 MNHEY, CDR2 SVGEGT. Trimming took off 6 bases at V and 8 bases at J, with 19 bases between the two ends. CDR3 region: CASSPTGGSEGYTF. CDR3 nucleotide sequence: TGTGCCAGCAGCCCGACAGGAGGCTCAGAGGGCTACACCTTC.

This chain joins TRBV3-1 (or the pseudogene TRBV3-2) and TRBJ2-3, with TRBD2 matching over 10 bases. Per germline, CDR1 LGHDT and CDR2 YNNKEL (reference sequence). Trimming cost V 5 bases and J 1 base; bases outside gene matches: 6. This CDR3 is built from 16 residues. As DNA, the CDR3 is TGTGCCAGCAGCTCCGTCCTAGCGGGGGGCACAGATACGCAGTATTTT. Its translation is CASSSVLAGGTDTQYF.

The gene calls are TRBV6-2 or TRBV6-3 and TRBJ2-7, with D possibly being TRBD2 (7 bases). The germline CDR1 and CDR2 sequences are MNHEY and SVGEGT. The CDR3 is 16 residues long. Trimming stripped 4 bases from V and 2 bases from J, with 18 bases between. CDR3 DNA: TGTGCCAGCAGTTTTCCCTGGGGGGGCATAACCTACGAGCAGTACTTC. This gives the protein CASSFPWGGITYEQYF.

The chain employs TRBV7-9 and TRBJ1-4; perhaps TRBD1 as D (5 bases). CDR1 SEHNR and CDR2 FQNEAQ come from the germline V gene (reference sequence). Deletions cut 5 bases from V and 7 bases from J, with 17 bases between. CDR3 length: 15 residues. The CDR3 region is CASSPLRGGGEKLFF. The CDR3 nucleotides are TGTGCCAGCAGCCCTCTTAGGGGAGGAGGTGAAAAACTGTTTTTT.

This clone was detected once. V gene TRBV5-6 combines with J gene TRBJ2-5; 7 positions match TRBD1. V lost 5 bases to trimming and J lost 5 bases; unmatched junction nucleotides: 12. In germline, CDR1 is SGHDT, CDR2 YYEEEE. The CDR3 runs to 15 residues. CDR3 region: CASSHPGGFMETQYF. CDR3 nucleotide sequence: TGTGCCAGCAGTCACCCAGGGGGTTTTATGGAGACCCAGTACTTC. Variable domain in full (rest from reference TRBV5-6 and TRBJ2-5): DAGVTQSPTHLIKTRGQQVTLRCSPKSGHDTVSWYQQALGQGPQFIFQYYEEEERQRGNFPDRFSGHQFPNYSSELNVNALLLGDSALYLCASSHPGGFMETQYFGPGTRLLVL.

The chain recombines TRBV3-1 (or the pseudogene TRBV3-2) with TRBJ1-2, with D maybe TRBD1 (6 bases). Trimming cost V 1 base and J 2 bases, with 11 bases left between them. Germline V gives CDR1 LGHDT, CDR2 YNNKEL (reference sequence). The CDR3 totals 15 residues. This chain's CDR3 is CASSQVGQTNYGYTF. The CDR3 region has the DNA TGTGCCAGCAGCCAAGTTGGACAGACAAACTATGGCTACACCTTC.

The V and J genes are TRBV10-3 and TRBJ2-1; 9 nucleotides line up with TRBD1. Trimming at V came to 3 bases and at J to 8 bases, leaving 8 bases not matched to a gene. CDR1 is ENHRY and CDR2 is SYGVKD in the germline V gene. The CDR3 has 15 amino acids. CDR3 sequence (DNA): TGTGCCATCAGTGACCCCGGACAGGGGTTCTATGAGCAGTTCTTC. Translating gives CAISDPGQGFYEQFF.

The genes are TRBV10-2 and TRBJ1-5; TRBD1 is a possible D gene (6 bases). The V gene's germline CDR1 is WSHSY and CDR2 SAAADI. The V end was cut by 7 bases, the J end by 0 bases, with 19 bases between. The CDR3 consists of 17 residues. CDR3: CASTASFGQPSNQPQHF. As DNA, the CDR3 is TGCGCCAGCACCGCATCCTTCGGACAGCCTAGCAATCAGCCCCAGCATTTT.

This chain uses TRBV12-5 with TRBJ2-3; TRBD1 might be the D (5 bases). Germline-derived CDR1 and CDR2 are LGHNT and FRNRAP. Trimming stripped 1 base from V and 0 bases from J, with 11 bases between. The length of the CDR3 is 16 residues. The CDR3 is CASGLGLAGSTDTQYF. The CDR3 region has the DNA TGTGCTAGTGGTTTGGGACTGGCAGGGAGCACAGATACGCAGTATTTT.

The chain combines TRBV24-1 with TRBJ2-3; D tentatively reads TRBD1 or TRBD2 (5 bases each). This CDR3 is 16 amino acids long. V was clipped by 7 bases and J by 2 bases, with 18 bases between them. Germline V gives CDR1 KGHDR, CDR2 SFDVKD. The CDR3 DNA reads as TGTGCCACCAGCAGTTATAAGAGGGGCATCACAGATACGCAGTATTTT. It is translated as CATSSYKRGITDTQYF.

This chain uses TRBV7-2 with TRBJ2-1, with D perhaps TRBD1 or TRBD2 (5 bases each). Germline-derived CDR1 and CDR2 are SGHTA and FQGNSA. This CDR3 has 13 amino acids. V dropped 5 bases and J dropped 5 bases, with 10 bases sitting between them. The CDR3 nucleotides read TGTGCCAGCAGCCCCGGGGCCGACAATGAGCAGTTCTTC. The encoded protein is CASSPGADNEQFF. The variable domain in full, with the rest retrieved from reference TRBV7-2 and TRBJ2-1, is GAGVSQSPSNKVTEKGKDVELRCDPISGHTALYWYRQSLGQGLEFLIYFQGNSAPDKSGLPSDRFSAERTGGSVSTLTIQRTQQEDSAVYLCASSPGADNEQFFGPGTRLTVL.

The chain couples TRBV5-6 to TRBJ2-4; 9 bases fit TRBD1. CDR3 length: 16 amino acids. Germline V CDR1 and CDR2: SGHDT, YYEEEE. The V gene end was trimmed by 0 bases and the J gene end by 6 bases; junction bases not matched to a gene: 7. The CDR3 nucleotides read TGTGCCAGCAGCTTGGTAGGGACAGGGATAGGAAACATTCAGTACTTC. This codes for CASSLVGTGIGNIQYF. Drawing the rest from reference TRBV5-6 and TRBJ2-4, the complete variable domain is DAGVTQSPTHLIKTRGQQVTLRCSPKSGHDTVSWYQQALGQGPQFIFQYYEEEERQRGNFPDRFSGHQFPNYSSELNVNALLLGDSALYLCASSLVGTGIGNIQYFGAGTRLSVL.

The genes are TRBV7-2 and TRBJ2-3; possible D gene TRBD2, 6 bases. There are 16 residues in the CDR3. V was trimmed by 0 bases and J by 0 bases, leaving 10 bases between them. Germline CDR1 is SGHTA and CDR2 is FQGNSA. CDR3 coding DNA: TGTGCCAGCAGCTTAGCGGGGGGTTATAGCACAGATACGCAGTATTTT. Residues: CASSLAGGYSTDTQYF. Full variable domain (outside the CDR3, taken from reference TRBV7-2 and TRBJ2-3): GAGVSQSPSNKVTEKGKDVELRCDPISGHTALYWYRQSLGQGLEFLIYFQGNSAPDKSGLPSDRFSAERTGGSVSTLTIQRTQQEDSAVYLCASSLAGGYSTDTQYFGPGTRLTVL.

This rearrangement joins TRBV6-6 to TRBJ1-2; 9 bases match TRBD1. Germline trimming cut 5 bases from V and 12 bases from J; bases unmatched to any gene: 10. Germline V CDR1 and CDR2: MNHNY, SVGAGI (reference sequence). This CDR3 has 13 residues. The CDR3 coding sequence is TGTGCCAGCAGTAAACCGGGACAGGGCTGGGACACCTTC. It yields the protein CASSKPGQGWDTF.

This clone was found once. The chain carries TRBV7-8 and TRBJ1-2; D not certain. The germline V gene encodes CDR1 SGHVS and CDR2 FQNEAQ. The CDR3 contains 13 residues. The V gene lost 1 base and the J gene lost 7 bases, with 10 bases spanning the gap. CDR3 protein: CASSLGLRSGYTF. CDR3 nucleotide sequence: TGTGCCAGCAGCTTAGGCCTTAGGAGTGGCTACACCTTC.

This sequence joins TRBV10-3 and TRBJ1-2; D gene uncertain. CDR3 length equals 15 residues. Germline CDR1 reads ENHRY; CDR2 reads SYGVKD. V was trimmed by 10 bases and J by 0 bases, leaving 18 bases between them. The CDR3 DNA follows: TGTGCCACTCGTCCTTCTGGCCGTACTAACTATGGCTACACCTTC. The encoded protein is CATRPSGRTNYGYTF.

The chain is built from TRBV19 and TRBJ1-5; 10 bases agree with TRBD1. CDR1 and CDR2 from the germline V gene are LNHDA and SQIVND (reference sequence). V trimming: 5 bases; J trimming: 6 bases; junction bases outside the gene matches: 19. This CDR3 contains 19 residues. CDR3 region: CASSSRVGLDRGRIQPQHF. For the CDR3, the DNA is TGTGCCAGTAGTTCGAGGGTGGGGCTCGACAGGGGGCGAATTCAGCCCCAGCATTTT.

The chain uses TRBV3-1 (or the pseudogene TRBV3-2) and TRBJ2-2, with D tentatively TRBD1 or TRBD2 (5 bases each). The CDR3 covers 12 residues. Trimming shortened V by 8 bases and J by 1 base, and 5 bases separated the two germline ends. The germline V gene has CDR1 LGHDT and CDR2 YNNKEL (reference sequence). In nucleotides, the CDR3 is TGTGCCAGCGGGGGGAACACCGGGGAGCTGTTTTTT. The encoded protein is CASGGNTGELFF.

This chain uses TRBV27 with TRBJ1-2; TRBD1 aligns across 8 bases. The V gene end was trimmed by 6 bases and the J gene end by 2 bases; junction bases not matched to a gene: 2. This CDR3 region has 13 residues. The germline V gene has CDR1 MNHEY and CDR2 SMNVEV (reference sequence). The CDR3 DNA sequence: TGTGCCAGCAGGACAGGGGCCAACTATGGCTACACCTTC. Translating gives CASRTGANYGYTF.

This clone occurred once. The chain uses TRBV29-1 and TRBJ2-5, with 9 bases matching TRBD1. Trimming removed 8 bases from V and 0 bases from J; junction bases left unmatched: 10. Germline CDR1 reads SQVTM; CDR2 reads ANQGSEA. The CDR3 totals 15 residues. The DNA of the CDR3 is TGCAGCTCCATCCCGGGACAGGGAGACCAAGAGACCCAGTACTTC. Amino acids: CSSIPGQGDQETQYF.

The CDR3 loop reads CASSRQFLTEAFF. The CDR3 DNA follows: TGTGCCAGCAGTCGGCAGTTCCTCACTGAAGCTTTCTTT. This chain uses TRBV12-3 or TRBV12-4 with TRBJ1-1, with D unclear. Trimming left V 5 bases short and J 4 bases short, with 11 bases between. The CDR3 spans 13 residues.

The chain carries TRBV7-7 and TRBJ2-3; D gene ambiguous. CDR1 is SSHAT and CDR2 is FNYEAQ in the germline V gene (reference sequence). The V and J ends lost 0 bases and 0 bases respectively, with 7 bases between them. The CDR3 is 15 residues long. The CDR3 DNA is TGTGCCAGCAGCTTAGCGCAATCCAGCACAGATACGCAGTATTTT. Translating it yields CASSLAQSSTDTQYF. The full variable domain, rest sourced from reference TRBV7-7 and TRBJ2-3, is GAGVSQSPRYKVTKRGQDVTLRCDPISSHATLYWYQQALGQGPEFLTYFNYEAQPDKSGLPSDRFSAERPEGSISTLTIQRTEQRDSAMYRCASSLAQSSTDTQYFGPGTRLTVL.

The chain employs TRBV7-9 and TRBJ1-3; weak D call: TRBD1 (5 bases). Trimming removed 2 bases from V and 0 bases from J, with 8 bases in between. Germline V CDR1 and CDR2: SEHNR, FQNEAQ (reference sequence). The CDR3 totals 15 residues. CDR3 DNA: TGTGCCAGCAGCTTATCGACAGTCTCTGGAAACACCATATATTTT. This gives the protein CASSLSTVSGNTIYF.

The chain uses TRBV28 and TRBJ2-3; D call uncertain. The CDR3 runs to 12 residues. Germline V gene sequence: CDR1 MDHEN, CDR2 SYDVKM. V was pared by 7 bases and J by 6 bases, with 11 bases between. The CDR3 DNA reads TGTGCCAGCACCGGCTCCGGGGATACGCAGTATTTT. Amino acids: CASTGSGDTQYF. The full variable domain, with the rest looked up from reference TRBV28 and TRBJ2-3, is DVKVTQSSRYLVKRTGEKVFLECVQDMDHENMFWYRQDPGLGLRLIYFSYDVKMKEKGDIPEGYSVSREKKERFSLILESASTNQTSMYLCASTGSGDTQYFGPGTRLTVL.

The chain is built from TRBV29-1 and TRBJ1-2, with no clear D. Germline lookup yields CDR1 SQVTM and CDR2 ANQGSEA. V was cut by 3 bases and J by 4 bases, with 6 bases left in between. The CDR3 sequence is 11 residues long. Here the CDR3 reads CSVEVSYGYTF. CDR3 nucleotide sequence: TGCAGCGTTGAGGTCTCCTATGGCTACACCTTC.

This sequence joins TRBV3-1 (or the pseudogene TRBV3-2) and TRBJ1-2; D remains ambiguous. The V gene's germline CDR1 is LGHDT and CDR2 YNNKEL (reference sequence). The length of the CDR3 is 14 residues. Deletions cut 4 bases from V and 7 bases from J, with 16 bases between. The CDR3 DNA reads TGTGCCAGCAGCCCGCGTAGCGGCGTTTCTGGCTACACCTTC. This gives the protein CASSPRSGVSGYTF.

The genes are TRBV28 and TRBJ1-2; TRBD1 is a possible D gene (6 bases). This CDR3 contains 12 residues. V was cut by 6 bases and J by 8 bases, with 13 bases left in between. From germline, CDR1 is MDHEN and CDR2 SYDVKM. The chain's CDR3 is CASSSGEMGYTF. The CDR3 nucleotides are TGTGCCAGCAGCTCAGGGGAAATGGGCTACACCTTC.

The chain carries TRBV2 and TRBJ1-1; 10 positions agree with TRBD1. V shed 8 bases, J shed 11 bases, and the junction held 11 bases outside the gene matches. The CDR3 is 13 amino acids. The germline CDR1 and CDR2 sequences are SNHLY and FYNNEI. The CDR3 reads CASWGTTGQGAFF. In DNA form, the CDR3 reads TGTGCCAGCTGGGGAACCACGGGACAGGGGGCTTTCTTT.